Included here is one T cell receptor (beta chain) sequence, with context. Its matching antigen is unknown. Production of TCR cDNA was by 5'RACE template switching, which also added a universal primer site and UMIs. One entry per CDR3 protein, called by TCRdb with MiXCR from the 5' RACE reads. The sample includes about 340,000 distinct CDR3 sequences, around 13% seen only once; the top ten take 2.5% to 4%. Per the germline V gene, CDR1 is LGHDT and CDR2 is YNNKEL (reference sequence). Deletions cut 6 bases from V and 1 base from J, with 15 bases between. This CDR3 region has 15 residues. This sample stems from a study of T cells after yellow fever vaccination. Study-wide points: Most clones from primary vaccination resurfaced after the booster (about 95% CD4, over 85% CD8). It was a weaker secondary response, yet one that peaked faster, at day 5 versus 15.

The chain combines TRBV3-1 with TRBJ1-2, with a tentative D call TRBD1 (6 bases). Sequencing was performed on CD4+ T cells sorted from PBMCs, taken 15 days after the yellow fever booster vaccination. This TCR was recovered from a man aged 18 to 30 who received the YFV17D yellow fever vaccine. The CDR3 coding sequence is TGTGCCAGCAGTCGGACAGATCCGAATAACTATGGCTACACCTTC. Protein product: CASSRTDPNNYGYTF.